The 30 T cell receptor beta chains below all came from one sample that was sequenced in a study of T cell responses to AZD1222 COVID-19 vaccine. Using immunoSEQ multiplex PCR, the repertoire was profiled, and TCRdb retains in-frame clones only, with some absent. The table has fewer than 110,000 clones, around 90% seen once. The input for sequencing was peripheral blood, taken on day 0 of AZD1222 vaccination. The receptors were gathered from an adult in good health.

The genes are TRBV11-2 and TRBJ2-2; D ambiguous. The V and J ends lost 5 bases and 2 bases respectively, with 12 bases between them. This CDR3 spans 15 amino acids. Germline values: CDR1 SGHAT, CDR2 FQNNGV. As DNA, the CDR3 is TGTGCCAGCAGCGATATATGGGTAAACACCGGGGAGCTGTTTTTT. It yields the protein CASSDIWVNTGELFF.

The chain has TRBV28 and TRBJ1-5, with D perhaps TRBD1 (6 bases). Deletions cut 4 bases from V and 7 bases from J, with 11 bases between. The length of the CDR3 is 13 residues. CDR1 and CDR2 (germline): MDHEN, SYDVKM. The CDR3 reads CASSYRAGQPQHF. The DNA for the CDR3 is TGTGCCAGCAGTTACAGGGCAGGGCAGCCCCAGCATTTT.

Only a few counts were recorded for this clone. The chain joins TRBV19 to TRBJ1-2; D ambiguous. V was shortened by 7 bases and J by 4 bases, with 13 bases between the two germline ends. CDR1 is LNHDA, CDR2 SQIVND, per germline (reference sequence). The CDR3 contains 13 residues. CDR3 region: CASTWEGGYGYTF. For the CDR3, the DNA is TGTGCCAGTACATGGGAGGGCGGCTATGGCTACACCTTC.

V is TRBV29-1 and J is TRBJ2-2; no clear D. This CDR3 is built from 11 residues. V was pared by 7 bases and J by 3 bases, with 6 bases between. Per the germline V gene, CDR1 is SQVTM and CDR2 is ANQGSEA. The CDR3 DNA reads TGCAGCGCGGCGGACACCGGGGAGCTGTTTTTT. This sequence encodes CSAADTGELFF.

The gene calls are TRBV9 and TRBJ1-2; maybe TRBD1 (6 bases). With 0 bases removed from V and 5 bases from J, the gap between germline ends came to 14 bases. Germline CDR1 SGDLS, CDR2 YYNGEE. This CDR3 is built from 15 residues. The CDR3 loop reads CASSVGGQGGYGYTF. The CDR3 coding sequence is TGTGCCAGCAGCGTAGGTGGGCAAGGGGGATATGGCTACACCTTC.

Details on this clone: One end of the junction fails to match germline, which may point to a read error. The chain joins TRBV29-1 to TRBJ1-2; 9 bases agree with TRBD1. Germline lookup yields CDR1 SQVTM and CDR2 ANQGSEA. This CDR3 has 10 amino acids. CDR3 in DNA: TGCAGCGTTGACAAGGGACAGGGAGCCTTC. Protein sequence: CSVDKGQGAF. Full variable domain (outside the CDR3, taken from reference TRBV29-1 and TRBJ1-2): SAVISQKPSRDICQRGTSLTIQCQVDSQVTMMFWYRQQPGQSLTLIATANQGSEATYESGFVIDKFPISRPNLTFSTLTVSNMSPEDSSIYLCSVDKGQGAFGSGTRLTVV.

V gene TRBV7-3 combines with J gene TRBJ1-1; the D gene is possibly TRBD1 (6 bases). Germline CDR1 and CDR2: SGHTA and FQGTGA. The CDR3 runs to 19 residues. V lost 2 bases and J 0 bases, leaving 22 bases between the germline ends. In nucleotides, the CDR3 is TGTGCCAGCAGCTTAGGGCCTGGATTGCGTGACAGGATGAACACTGAAGCTTTCTTT. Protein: CASSLGPGLRDRMNTEAFF. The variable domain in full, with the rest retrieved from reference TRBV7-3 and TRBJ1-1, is GAGVSQTPSNKVTEKGKYVELRCDPISGHTALYWYRQSLGQGPEFLIYFQGTGAADDSGLPNDRFFAVRPEGSVSTLKIQRTERGDSAVYLCASSLGPGLRDRMNTEAFFGQGTRLTVV.

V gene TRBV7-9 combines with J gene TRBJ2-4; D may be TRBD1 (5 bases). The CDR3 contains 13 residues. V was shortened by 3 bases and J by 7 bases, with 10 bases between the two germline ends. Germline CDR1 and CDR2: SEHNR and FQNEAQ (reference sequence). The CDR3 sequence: CASSFPTANIQYF. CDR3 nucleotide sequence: TGTGCCAGCAGCTTCCCGACAGCCAACATTCAGTACTTC.

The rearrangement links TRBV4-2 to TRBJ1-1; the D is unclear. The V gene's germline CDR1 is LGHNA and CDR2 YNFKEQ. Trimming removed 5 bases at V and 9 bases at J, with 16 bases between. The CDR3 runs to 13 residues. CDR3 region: CASSYGPSSKAFF. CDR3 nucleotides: TGTGCCAGCAGCTACGGGCCCTCTTCCAAAGCTTTCTTT.

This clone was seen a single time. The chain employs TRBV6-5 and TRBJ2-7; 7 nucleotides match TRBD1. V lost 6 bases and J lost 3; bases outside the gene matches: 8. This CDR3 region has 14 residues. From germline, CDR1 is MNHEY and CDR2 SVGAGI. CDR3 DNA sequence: TGTGCCAGCAGGCGAGGGGACAGCCACTACGAGCAGTACTTC. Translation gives CASRRGDSHYEQYF.

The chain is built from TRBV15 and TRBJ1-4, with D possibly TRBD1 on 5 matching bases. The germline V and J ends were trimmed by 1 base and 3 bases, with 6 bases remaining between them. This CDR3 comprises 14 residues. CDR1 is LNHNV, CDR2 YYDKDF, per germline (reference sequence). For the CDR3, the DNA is TGTGCCACCAGCAGAGGAGGGGCTAATGAAAAACTGTTTTTT. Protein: CATSRGGANEKLFF. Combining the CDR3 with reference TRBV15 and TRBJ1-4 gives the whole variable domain DAMVIQNPRYQVTQFGKPVTLSCSQTLNHNVMYWYQQKSSQAPKLLFHYYDKDFNNEADTPDNFQSRRPNTSFCFLDIRSPGLGDTAMYLCATSRGGANEKLFFGSGTQLSVL.

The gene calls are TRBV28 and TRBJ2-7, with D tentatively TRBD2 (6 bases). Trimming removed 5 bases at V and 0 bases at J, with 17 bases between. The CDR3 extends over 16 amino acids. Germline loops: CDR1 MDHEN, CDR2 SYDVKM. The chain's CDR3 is CASSQLRGGVSYEQYF. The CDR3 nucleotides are TGTGCCAGCAGTCAACTACGGGGCGGGGTCTCCTACGAGCAGTACTTC.

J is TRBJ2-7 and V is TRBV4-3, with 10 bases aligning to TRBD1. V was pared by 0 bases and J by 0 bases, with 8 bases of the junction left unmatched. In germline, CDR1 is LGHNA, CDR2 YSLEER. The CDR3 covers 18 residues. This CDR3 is CASSQDLSGQGDSYEQYF. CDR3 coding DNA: TGCGCCAGCAGCCAAGATCTCTCCGGACAGGGGGACTCCTACGAGCAGTACTTC.

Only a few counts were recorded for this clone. In DNA, the CDR3 is TGTGCCAGCAGCTTAGGGGGACTGCTTATGTCCGAGCAGTACTTC. It specifies CASSLGGLLMSEQYF. The rearrangement uses TRBV7-8 and TRBJ2-7, with a weak D call TRBD2 (6 bases). The CDR3 contains 15 residues. In germline, CDR1 is SGHVS, CDR2 FQNEAQ. Trimming pared 1 base from V and 6 bases from J, leaving 16 bases between.

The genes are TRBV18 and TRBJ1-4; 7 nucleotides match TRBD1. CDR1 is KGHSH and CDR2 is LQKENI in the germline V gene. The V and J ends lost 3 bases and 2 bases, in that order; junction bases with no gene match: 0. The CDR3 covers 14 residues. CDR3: CASSPGQTNEKLFF. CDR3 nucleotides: TGTGCCAGCTCACCGGGACAGACTAATGAAAAACTGTTTTTT.

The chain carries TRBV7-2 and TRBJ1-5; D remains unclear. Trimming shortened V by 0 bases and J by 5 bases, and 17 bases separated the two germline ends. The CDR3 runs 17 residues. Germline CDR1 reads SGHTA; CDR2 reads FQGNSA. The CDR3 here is CASSLALESRGDQPQHF. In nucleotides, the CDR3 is TGTGCCAGCAGCTTAGCCTTGGAATCTCGCGGGGATCAGCCCCAGCATTTT.

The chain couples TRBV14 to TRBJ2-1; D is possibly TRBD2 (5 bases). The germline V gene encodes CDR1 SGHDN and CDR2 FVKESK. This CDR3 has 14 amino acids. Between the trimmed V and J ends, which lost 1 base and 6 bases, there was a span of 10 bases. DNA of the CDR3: TGTGCCAGCAGCCAAGGCCTAGCAGTCAATGAGCAGTTCTTC. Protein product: CASSQGLAVNEQFF.

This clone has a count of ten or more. The CDR3 DNA reads TGTGCCAGCAGTGTAGCGGGGGGCACCGGGGAGCTGTTTTTT. It specifies CASSVAGGTGELFF. The chain is built from TRBV6-4 and TRBJ2-2; 10 nucleotides match TRBD2. Per germline, CDR1 MRHNA and CDR2 SNTAGT. The CDR3 runs 14 residues. V lost 4 bases and J lost 4; bases outside the gene matches: 0.

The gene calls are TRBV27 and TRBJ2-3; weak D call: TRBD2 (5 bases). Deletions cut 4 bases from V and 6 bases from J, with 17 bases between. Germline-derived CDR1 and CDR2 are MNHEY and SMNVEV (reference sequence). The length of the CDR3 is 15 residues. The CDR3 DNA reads TGTGCCAGCAGTTACCTCACTAGGCGCGGCGATACGCAGTATTTT. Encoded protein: CASSYLTRRGDTQYF.

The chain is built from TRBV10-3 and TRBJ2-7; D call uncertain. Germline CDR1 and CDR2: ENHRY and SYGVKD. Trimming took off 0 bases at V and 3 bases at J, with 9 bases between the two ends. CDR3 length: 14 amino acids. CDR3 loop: CAISESLGSYEQYF. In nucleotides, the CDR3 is TGTGCCATCAGTGAGTCCCTCGGAAGCTACGAGCAGTACTTC.

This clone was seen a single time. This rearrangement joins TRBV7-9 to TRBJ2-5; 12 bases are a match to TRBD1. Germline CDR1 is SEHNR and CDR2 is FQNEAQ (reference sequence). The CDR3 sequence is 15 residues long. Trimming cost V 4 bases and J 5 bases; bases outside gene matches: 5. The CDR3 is CASSSPGQGAETQYF. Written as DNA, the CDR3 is TGTGCCAGCAGCTCCCCGGGACAGGGGGCTGAGACCCAGTACTTC.

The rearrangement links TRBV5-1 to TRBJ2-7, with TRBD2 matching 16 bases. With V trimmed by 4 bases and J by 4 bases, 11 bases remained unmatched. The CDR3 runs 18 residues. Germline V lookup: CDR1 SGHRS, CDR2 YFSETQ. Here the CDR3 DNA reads TGCGCCAGCAGCCCGGGACTAGCGGGAGGGCCCTCCGGGTACGAGCAGTACTTC. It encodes CASSPGLAGGPSGYEQYF.

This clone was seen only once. The DNA for the CDR3 is TGTGCCAGCAGTTACAAATTTGGGGTCTCACCCCTCCACTTT. This sequence encodes CASSYKFGVSPLHF. The chain recombines TRBV6-2 or TRBV6-3 with TRBJ1-6; D not resolved. The V gene's germline CDR1 is MNHEY and CDR2 SVGEGT. This CDR3 region has 14 residues. Trimming took 2 bases from V and 10 from J, leaving 12 bases between them.

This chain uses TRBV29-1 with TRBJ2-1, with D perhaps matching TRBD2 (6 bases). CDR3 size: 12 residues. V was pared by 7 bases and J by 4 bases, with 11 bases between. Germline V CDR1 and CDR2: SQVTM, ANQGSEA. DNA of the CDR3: TGCAGCGCGGTAGGAGGGTACAATGAGCAGTTCTTC. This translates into CSAVGGYNEQFF.

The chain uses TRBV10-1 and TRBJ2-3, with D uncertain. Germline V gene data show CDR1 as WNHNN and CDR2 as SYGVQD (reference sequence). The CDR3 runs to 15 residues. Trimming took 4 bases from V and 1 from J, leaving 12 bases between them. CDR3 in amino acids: CASSGRVGGTDTQYF. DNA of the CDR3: TGCGCCAGCAGTGGTAGGGTTGGTGGCACAGATACGCAGTATTTT.

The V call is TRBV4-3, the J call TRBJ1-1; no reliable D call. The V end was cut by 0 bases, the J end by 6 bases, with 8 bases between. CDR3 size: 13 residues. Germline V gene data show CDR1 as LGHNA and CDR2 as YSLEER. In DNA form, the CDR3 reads TGCGCCAGCAGCCAAGATCTCGGGCCTGAAGCTTTCTTT. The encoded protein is CASSQDLGPEAFF.

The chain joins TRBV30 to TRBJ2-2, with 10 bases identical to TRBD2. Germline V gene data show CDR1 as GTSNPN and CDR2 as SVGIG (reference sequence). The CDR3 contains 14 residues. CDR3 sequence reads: CALIAGGFTGELFF. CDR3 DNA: TGTGCTCTTATAGCGGGGGGCTTTACCGGGGAGCTGTTTTTT.

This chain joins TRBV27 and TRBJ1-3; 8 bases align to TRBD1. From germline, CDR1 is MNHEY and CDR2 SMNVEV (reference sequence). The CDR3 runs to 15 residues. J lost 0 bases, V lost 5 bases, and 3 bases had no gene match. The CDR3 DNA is TGTGCCAGCAGTATCCAGGGGGCCTCTGGAAACACCATATATTTT. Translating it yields CASSIQGASGNTIYF.

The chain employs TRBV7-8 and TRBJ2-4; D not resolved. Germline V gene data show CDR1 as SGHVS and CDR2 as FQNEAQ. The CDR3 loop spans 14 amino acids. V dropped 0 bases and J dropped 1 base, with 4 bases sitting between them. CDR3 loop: CASSLAGAKNIQYF. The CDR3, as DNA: TGTGCCAGCAGCTTAGCAGGCGCCAAAAACATTCAGTACTTC.

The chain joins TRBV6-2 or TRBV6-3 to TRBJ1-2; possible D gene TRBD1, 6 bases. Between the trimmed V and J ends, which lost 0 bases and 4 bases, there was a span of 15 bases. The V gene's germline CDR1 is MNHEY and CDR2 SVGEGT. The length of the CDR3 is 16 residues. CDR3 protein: CASSYSKMDSSYGYTF. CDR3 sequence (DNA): TGTGCCAGCAGTTACTCGAAAATGGACAGCAGCTATGGCTACACCTTC.